The present T cell receptor beta chain was sequenced within a study of Tregs in tolerant kidney transplant recipients. The length of the CDR3 is 14 residues. Germline V CDR1 and CDR2: SGDLS, YYNGEE. V shed 4 bases, J shed 9 bases, and the junction held 8 bases outside the gene matches. The assay was immunoSEQ multiplex PCR, and TCRdb's table has in-frame clones only and misses some. The sample shows 200,000 to 300,000 clones, 80% to 85% of them seen only once. Thawed PBMCs were FACS-sorted into unstimulated CD4+CD25+CD127- regulatory T cells, CD4+CD25- non-regulatory cells, CD4 and CD8 cells. This sequence joins TRBV9 and TRBJ2-5; TRBD2 aligns across 11 bases. The specimen was CD4+ T cells from blood. The TCR sequence derives from a human donor in good health. Here the CDR3 DNA reads TGTGCCAGCAGCAACTTAGCGGGAGGGCCACCCCAGTACTTC. Amino acid sequence: CASSNLAGGPPQYF.